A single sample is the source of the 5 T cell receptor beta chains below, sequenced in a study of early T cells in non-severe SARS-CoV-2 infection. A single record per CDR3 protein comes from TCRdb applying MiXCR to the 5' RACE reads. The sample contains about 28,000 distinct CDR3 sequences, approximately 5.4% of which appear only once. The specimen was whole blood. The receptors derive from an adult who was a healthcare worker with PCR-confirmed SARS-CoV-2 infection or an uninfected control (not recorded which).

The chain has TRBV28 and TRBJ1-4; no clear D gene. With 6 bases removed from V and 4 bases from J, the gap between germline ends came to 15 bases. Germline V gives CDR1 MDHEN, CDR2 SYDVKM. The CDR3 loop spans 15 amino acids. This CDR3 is CASSFLARFNEKLFF. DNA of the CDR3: TGTGCCAGCAGCTTCCTAGCCAGGTTTAATGAAAAACTGTTTTTT.

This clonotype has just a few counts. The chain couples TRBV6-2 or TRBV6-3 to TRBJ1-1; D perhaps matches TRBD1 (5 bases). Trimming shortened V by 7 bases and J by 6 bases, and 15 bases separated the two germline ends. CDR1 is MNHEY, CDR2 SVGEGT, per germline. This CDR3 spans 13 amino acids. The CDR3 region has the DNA TGTGCCAGCACCCCCGGGACTTTGGCTGAAGCTTTCTTT. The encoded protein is CASTPGTLAEAFF.

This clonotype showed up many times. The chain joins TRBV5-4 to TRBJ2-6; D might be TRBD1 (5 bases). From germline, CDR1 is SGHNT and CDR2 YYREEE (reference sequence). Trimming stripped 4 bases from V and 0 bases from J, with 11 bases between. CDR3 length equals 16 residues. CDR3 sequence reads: CASSTPTASGANVLTF. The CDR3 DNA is TGTGCCAGCAGCACCCCGACAGCCTCTGGGGCCAACGTCCTGACTTTC.

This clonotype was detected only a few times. DNA of the CDR3: TGTGCCACCAGTGATTCAGCTAGCCCCTACAATGAGCAGTTCTTC. Translated: CATSDSASPYNEQFF. The rearrangement joins TRBV24-1 to TRBJ2-1, with D possibly matching TRBD2 (5 bases). In germline, CDR1 is KGHDR, CDR2 SFDVKD. Trimming removed 2 bases from V and 2 bases from J, with 9 bases in between. The CDR3 runs to 15 residues.

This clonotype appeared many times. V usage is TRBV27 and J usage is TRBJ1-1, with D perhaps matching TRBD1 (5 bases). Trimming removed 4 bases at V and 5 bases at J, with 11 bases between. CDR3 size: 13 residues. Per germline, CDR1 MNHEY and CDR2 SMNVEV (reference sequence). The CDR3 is CASSSEWGTEAFF. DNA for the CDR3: TGTGCCAGCAGTTCAGAGTGGGGGACTGAAGCTTTCTTT.